This is a list of T cell receptor beta chains from one sample in a study of beta chain features in type 1 diabetes. Clones were sequenced by immunoSEQ multiplex PCR, and TCRdb holds only the in-frame ones, with some missing. The sample carries hundreds of thousands of clones, around 15% recorded once. Sequencing input: naive CD4+ T cells from blood. The source of these receptors is a man between 18 and 29 years old with type 1 diabetes. Each CDR3 is given with its conserved first and last residue. The D gene is left open where the match is weak. Some rows have no size entry. The others give once, few or many, or a class for an expanded clone.

j_call | clone_size | v_call | d_call | cdr3_nt | cdr3_aa
TRBJ2-3 | few | TRBV5-1 | NA | TGCGCCAGCAGCCAGCGGGATACGCAGTATTTT | CASSQRDTQYF
TRBJ1-2 | NA | TRBV30 | NA | TGTGCCTGGAACGAGTTTAGCGGCTACACCTTC | CAWNEFSGYTF
TRBJ2-3 | few | TRBV9 | TRBD1 | TGTGCCAGCAGCGTGACAGGGAGTAGCACAGATACGCAGTATTTT | CASSVTGSSTDTQYF
TRBJ1-1 | NA | TRBV29-1 | TRBD1 | TGCAGCACCGGGACAGACAAGAACACTGAAGCTTTCTTT | CSTGTDKNTEAFF
TRBJ1-2 | NA | TRBV7-9 | TRBD1 | TGTGCCAGCAGCTATAGACAGGGGATTAACTATGGCTACACCTTC | CASSYRQGINYGYTF
TRBJ1-5 | few | TRBV6-1 | NA | TGTGCCAGCAGTGACCCCCAGCCCCAGCATTTT | CASSDPQPQHF
TRBJ2-7 | few | TRBV7-6 | TRBD1 | TGTGCCAGCAGCCTCGAGACAGGGAGCTTCTACGAGCAGTACTTC | CASSLETGSFYEQYF
TRBJ1-1 | NA | TRBV30 | TRBD1 | TGTGCCTGGAGTGGTCCGGGACAGCATGAAGCTTTCTTT | CAWSGPGQHEAFF
TRBJ1-1 | few | TRBV7-8 | NA | TGTGCCAGCAGCTTAGCAGAGGGAAGGAGGACTTTCTTT | CASSLAEGRRTFF
TRBJ1-1 | few | TRBV2 | TRBD1 | TGTGCCAGCAGGACCACAGGGGTGGTCACTGAAGCTTTCTTT | CASRTTGVVTEAFF
TRBJ2-3 | NA | TRBV4-1 | TRBD2 | TGCGCCAGCAGCCAAGCCCTAGCGGGGGGCTGGGATACGCAGTATTTT | CASSQALAGGWDTQYF
TRBJ2-3 | NA | TRBV7-9 | NA | TGTGCCAGCAGCCCTTGGACAGATACGCAGTATTTT | CASSPWTDTQYF
TRBJ2-5 | few | TRBV9 | NA | TGTGCCAGCAGCGTAGTTGGGACCCAAGAGACCCAGTACTTC | CASSVVGTQETQYF
TRBJ2-3 | few | TRBV19 | NA | TGTGCCAGCAGCCGAGACCTGAACCCGCAGTATTTT | CASSRDLNPQYF
TRBJ2-3 | NA | TRBV29-1 | TRBD2 | TGCAGCGTCACCCTAGCGGGGGGGCTGGGAGATACGCAGTATTTT | CSVTLAGGLGDTQYF
TRBJ2-5 | few | TRBV5-1 | TRBD1 | TGCGCCAGCAGCTTGGAGACAGGGAATAAGGAGACCCAGTACTTC | CASSLETGNKETQYF
TRBJ1-2 | few | TRBV29-1 | NA | TGCAGCGTTGAAGATTTAGGGGTCTATGGCTACACCTTC | CSVEDLGVYGYTF
TRBJ2-5 | NA | TRBV28 | NA | TGTGCCAGCAGAGGAACAGGCAAGAGGGAGACCCAGTACTTC | CASRGTGKRETQYF
TRBJ1-1 | few | TRBV7-8 | TRBD1 | TGTGCCAGCAGCAAAGACAGGGACACTGAAGCTTTCTTT | CASSKDRDTEAFF
TRBJ1-2 | NA | TRBV10-3 | NA | TGTGCCATCAGTGGGGACACCTATGGCTACACCTTC | CAISGDTYGYTF
TRBJ1-5 | NA | TRBV5-1 | NA | TGCGCCAGCAGCCCCGCGGGAGGCAATCAGCCCCAGCATTTT | CASSPAGGNQPQHF
TRBJ2-7 | NA | TRBV5-4 | NA | TGTGCCAGCAGCTTAGGGCAGGGGATGCCCTACGAGCAGTACTTC | CASSLGQGMPYEQYF
TRBJ2-2 | NA | TRBV6-5 | NA | TGTGCCAGCAGTTACTCGCCTGGGGAGCTGTTTTTT | CASSYSPGELFF
TRBJ1-1 | NA | TRBV27 | TRBD1 | TGTGCCAGCAGCTTAACAGGGGTGACTGAAGCTTTCTTT | CASSLTGVTEAFF
TRBJ2-1 | NA | TRBV7-9 | NA | TGTGCCAGCAGCTTAGCAGATGAGCAGTTCTTC | CASSLADEQFF
TRBJ2-1 | few | TRBV4-1 | NA | TGCGCCAGCAGCCGAACGGAGGGGGGAAGCCTTAGCTCCTACAATGAGCAGTTCTTC | CASSRTEGGSLSSYNEQFF